This TCR beta chain was retrieved from a study of shared clonotypes between healthy human individuals. The assay was immunoSEQ multiplex PCR, and TCRdb's table has in-frame clones only and misses some. The sample has 800,000 or so clones; about 96% are singletons. Naive CD8 cells, CD45RO-negative and positively selected for CCR7, excluded terminally differentiated effector memory CD45RA+ cells. J was trimmed by 4 bases and V by 6 bases; bases with no gene match: 0. CDR1 MNHEY and CDR2 SVGAGI come from the germline V gene. The CDR3 sequence is 11 residues long. What was sequenced was naive CD8+ T cells sorted from blood. The rearrangement uses TRBV6-5 and TRBJ2-7; 7 bases are a match to TRBD1. The clonotype originates from a man aged 25-45 years in good health. The CDR3 loop reads CASRQGYEQYF. The CDR3 nucleotides are TGTGCCAGCAGACAGGGGTACGAGCAGTACTTC.